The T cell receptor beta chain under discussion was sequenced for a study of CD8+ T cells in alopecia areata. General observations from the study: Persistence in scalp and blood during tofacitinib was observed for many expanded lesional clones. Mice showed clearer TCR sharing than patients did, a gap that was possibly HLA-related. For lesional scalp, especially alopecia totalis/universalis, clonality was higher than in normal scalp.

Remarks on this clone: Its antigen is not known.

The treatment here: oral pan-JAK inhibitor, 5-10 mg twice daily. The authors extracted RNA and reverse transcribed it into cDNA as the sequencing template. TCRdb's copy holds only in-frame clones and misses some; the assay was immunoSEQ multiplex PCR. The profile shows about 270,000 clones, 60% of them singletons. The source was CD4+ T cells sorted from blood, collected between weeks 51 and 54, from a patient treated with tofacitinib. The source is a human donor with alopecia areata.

The CDR3 DNA reads as TGTGCCACCAGCAGACAGCCGTCCGAGCACGAGCAGTACTTC. Its translation is CATSRQPSEHEQYF. The V and J genes are TRBV15 and TRBJ2-7, with unresolved D. This CDR3 region has 14 residues. The germline V gene has CDR1 LNHNV and CDR2 YYDKDF (reference sequence). V shed 2 bases and J shed 5 bases, with 13 bases lying between them.